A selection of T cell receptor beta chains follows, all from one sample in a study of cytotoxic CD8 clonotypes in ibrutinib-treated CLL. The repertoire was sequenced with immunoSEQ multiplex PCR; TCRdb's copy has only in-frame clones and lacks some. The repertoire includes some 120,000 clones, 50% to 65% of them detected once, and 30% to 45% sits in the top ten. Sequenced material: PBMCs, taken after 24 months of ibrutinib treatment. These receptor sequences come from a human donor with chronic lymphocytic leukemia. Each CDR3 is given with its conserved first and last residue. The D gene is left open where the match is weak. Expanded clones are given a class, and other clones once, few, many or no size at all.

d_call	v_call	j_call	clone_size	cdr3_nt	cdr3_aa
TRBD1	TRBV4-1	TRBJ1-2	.	TGCGCCAGCAGCCGCCTCGGGACAGGGAACAGAGGCTACACCTTC	CASSRLGTGNRGYTF
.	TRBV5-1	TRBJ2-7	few	TGCGCCAGCAGCTTTCTGGTGTCCTACGAGCAGTACTTC	CASSFLVSYEQYF
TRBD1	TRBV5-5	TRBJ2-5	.	TGTGCCAGCAGCTTGTGGGGGACAGCCCAAGAGACCCAGTACTTC	CASSLWGTAQETQYF
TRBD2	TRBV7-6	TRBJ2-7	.	TGTGCCAGCAGCTCAGGACTAGCGATGTCCTACGAGCAGTACTTC	CASSSGLAMSYEQYF
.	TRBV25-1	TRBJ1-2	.	TGTGCCAGCAGTTTGGGGGCGGGCGGCTACACCTTC	CASSLGAGGYTF
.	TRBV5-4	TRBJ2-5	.	TGTGCCAGCAGCCTTCCCTACCAAGAGACCCAGTACTTC	CASSLPYQETQYF
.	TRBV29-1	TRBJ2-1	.	TGCAGCGTTGGGACTATAAGTAATGAGCAGTTCTTC	CSVGTISNEQFF
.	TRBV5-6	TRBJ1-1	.	TGTGCCAGCAGCCCCCGGACGGAACTGAACACTGAAGCTTTCTTT	CASSPRTELNTEAFF
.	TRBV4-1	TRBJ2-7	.	TGCGCCAGCAGCCAGTCCGACTCCTACGAGCAGTACTTC	CASSQSDSYEQYF
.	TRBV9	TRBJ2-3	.	TGTGCCAGCAGCGTCCAGCCCCAGGGGCGGACAGATACGCAGTATTTT	CASSVQPQGRTDTQYF
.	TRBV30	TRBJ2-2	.	TGTGCCTGCCGTATGGGGACCGGGGAGCTGTTTTTT	CACRMGTGELFF
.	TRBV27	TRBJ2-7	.	TGTGCCAGCAGTTTCCAGTTAGGCTACGAGCAGTACTTC	CASSFQLGYEQYF
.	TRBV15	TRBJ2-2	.	TGTGCCACCAGCAGAGGGTCCGGGGAGCTGTTTTTT	CATSRGSGELFF